The 12 T cell receptor beta chains in this list originate from one sample, sequenced in a study of somatic mutations in cytotoxic T cells in rheumatoid arthritis. Produced via immunoSEQ multiplex PCR; TCRdb's table is partial and in-frame only. The table includes some 15,000 clones, almost 85% detected once. Sequenced sample: CD8+ T cells sorted from blood. These receptors were taken from a woman aged 50 to 60 with rheumatoid arthritis.

CDR3 residues: CASSLDRSSGANVLTF. The CDR3 DNA reads TGCGCCAGCAGCCTCGACAGAAGCTCTGGGGCCAACGTCCTGACTTTC. The chain is built from TRBV5-1 and TRBJ2-6; TRBD1 might be the D (5 bases). Trimming shortened V by 4 bases and J by 0 bases, and 11 bases separated the two germline ends. CDR3 length: 16 residues. Germline CDR1 SGHRS, CDR2 YFSETQ.

This chain links TRBV6-4 with TRBJ2-1; 7 bases map to TRBD1. This CDR3 is built from 18 residues. The trim removed 0 bases at V and 3 bases at J, leaving 11 bases unmatched. In germline, CDR1 is MRHNA, CDR2 SNTAGT. CDR3 DNA: TGTGCCAGCAGTGACTCCCGCAGGGGGTCATTCCACTACAATGAGCAGTTCTTC. It yields the protein CASSDSRRGSFHYNEQFF.

The rearrangement joins TRBV2 to TRBJ1-1; TRBD1 matches 10 bases. V gave up 6 bases and J gave up 3 bases; unmatched junction bases: 10. The CDR3 length is 16 residues. Germline CDR1 is SNHLY and CDR2 is FYNNEI. The CDR3 spells CASSPLDRGGYTEAFF. DNA for the CDR3: TGTGCCAGCAGCCCATTGGACAGGGGGGGATACACTGAAGCTTTCTTT.

V is TRBV6-5 and J is TRBJ2-7; 10 bases line up with TRBD1. In germline, CDR1 is MNHEY, CDR2 SVGAGI. The CDR3 spans 16 residues. The J segment lost 5 bases and the V segment lost 0 bases, leaving 7 bases of the junction unmatched. CDR3 region: CASSYSNGDRGDEQYF. In nucleotides, the CDR3 is TGTGCCAGCAGTTACTCGAACGGGGACAGGGGAGACGAGCAGTACTTC.

This chain joins TRBV5-1 and TRBJ1-1; 7 bases fit TRBD1. Germline V CDR1 and CDR2: SGHRS, YFSETQ. The CDR3 length is 12 residues. The ends lost 5 bases at V and 5 bases at J; junction bases unmatched: 3. CDR3 sequence reads: CASRAGGTEAFF. The CDR3 nucleotides are TGCGCCAGCAGGGCAGGGGGGACTGAAGCTTTCTTT.

V is TRBV9 and J is TRBJ2-1, with D possibly called TRBD1 or TRBD2 (5 bases each). V lost 3 bases, J lost 6 bases, and 10 bases lay in between. This CDR3 is 13 amino acids long. CDR1 is SGDLS, CDR2 YYNGEE, per germline. CDR3 DNA: TGTGCCAGCAGCGAAGGGACCGCCAATGAGCAGTTCTTC. This encodes CASSEGTANEQFF.

This rearrangement joins TRBV27 to TRBJ2-7, with D perhaps TRBD1 or TRBD2 (5 bases each). In germline, CDR1 is MNHEY, CDR2 SMNVEV (reference sequence). Trimming removed 8 bases at V and 2 bases at J, with 10 bases between. CDR3 length: 12 amino acids. The CDR3 spells CASRDGAYEQYF. The CDR3 nucleotides read TGTGCCAGCCGGGACGGAGCCTACGAGCAGTACTTC.

The rearrangement joins TRBV10-1 to TRBJ2-3; D is undetermined. Germline V gene sequence: CDR1 WNHNN, CDR2 SYGVQD (reference sequence). The CDR3 length is 14 residues. V lost 8 bases to trimming and J lost 0 bases, with 12 bases between them. Here the CDR3 reads CASRAGPSTDTQYF. The CDR3 nucleotides are TGCGCCAGCCGTGCCGGGCCGAGCACAGATACGCAGTATTTT.

This chain uses TRBV9 with TRBJ2-7; 7 bases match TRBD2. The CDR3 contains 13 residues. CDR1 and CDR2 (germline): SGDLS, YYNGEE. V was pared by 4 bases and J by 2 bases, with 3 bases of the junction left unmatched. The DNA for the CDR3 is TGTGCCAGCAGCCGGGGGGTTCCCTACGAGCAGTACTTC. This encodes CASSRGVPYEQYF. Variable domain in full (rest from reference TRBV9 and TRBJ2-7): DSGVTQTPKHLITATGQRVTLRCSPRSGDLSVYWYQQSLDQGLQFLIQYYNGEERAKGNILERFSAQQFPDLHSELNLSSLELGDSALYFCASSRGVPYEQYFGPGTRLTVT.

Details on this clone: At one end the junction does not follow the germline gene, possibly because of a read error. The rearrangement uses TRBV10-3 and TRBJ1-2, with D uncertain. Germline V gene lookup returns CDR1 ENHRY and CDR2 SYGVKD. The CDR3 has 10 amino acids. CDR3 nucleotide sequence: TGTGCCATCAGTGGGCCTCAGGCTAACTTC. Translation: CAISGPQANF.

The gene calls are TRBV7-3 and TRBJ1-1; D is unclear. V gave up 2 bases and J gave up 1 base, with 8 bases separating them. CDR3 length: 14 amino acids. Germline-derived CDR1 and CDR2 are SGHTA and FQGTGA. CDR3 sequence reads: CASSLDSTNTEAFF. The CDR3 DNA follows: TGTGCCAGCAGCTTAGATTCAACGAACACTGAAGCTTTCTTT.

The chain uses TRBV6-6 and TRBJ1-2; TRBD1 aligns across 11 bases. The V gene's germline CDR1 is MNHNY and CDR2 SVGAGI (reference sequence). The V gene end was trimmed by 10 bases and the J gene end by 8 bases; junction bases not matched to a gene: 9. CDR3 size: 13 residues. The CDR3, as DNA: TGTGCCACCATGCGGACAGGGGGCGGCGGCTACACCTTC. Translating gives CATMRTGGGGYTF.